The T cell receptor beta chain described here comes from a study of identical twins listed by TCRdb under 2016. Regarding the research as a whole: TCR alpha and beta repertoires from monozygotic twins, unrelated adults of various ages and cord blood were deep-sequenced to test whether fetal clonotypes persist. To rule out contamination, the twin experiments were replicated at different times with different library preparation protocols.

Libraries were built with 5' RACE. Sequenced using an Illumina HiSeq 2000. A universal primer binding site was introduced by template switching, and a unique molecular identifier was present in the final cDNA, enabling accurate counting of TCR cDNA molecules. First-strand cDNA for TCR alpha and beta chains was synthesized from specific primers in the conserved constant-segment region. Each cDNA library was double barcoded, with a SMART-Mk sample barcode plus Illumina barcodes, to control for contamination. TruSeq adapter sequences along with Illumina sample barcodes were introduced in two successive PCR steps. The Illumina HiSeq platform was used with custom primers to sequence TCR alpha and beta cDNA libraries. The authors' pipeline ran thus. MiGEC was used to process raw reads and extract unique molecular identifiers, and MiXCR was used to find CDR3 positions. For each individual, recombination models were inferred using an EM algorithm with the repgenHMM and IGoR tools. The analysis of shared clonotypes was done with the tcR package in R, with sharing normalized by the product of cloneset sizes. Out-of-frame nonproductive sequences were analyzed to study raw recombination free of thymic and clonal selection effects. The public reads were run again by TCRdb, first through fastp at Q25 and then through MiXCR, and only productive beta chains were kept. Merged by CDR3 protein, the rows form single entries marked with the most common genes and DNA. The V and J calls and clone size come from TCRdb's table, not from the authors' own analysis. The sample contains 1.5 million to 2 million distinct CDR3 sequences, about 32% of them found a single time. The ten biggest clones cover approximately 0.25% of the sample.

General conclusions and limits of the study: Because the same donors could not be followed over many years, the conclusions depended on cross-sectional statistical analysis. Fewer insertions were carried by abundant cord blood beta clonotypes; a weaker similar trend was observed in young adult naive repertoires, while no such trend was observed in memory repertoires. Zero-insertion analyses could be partly confounded by invariant T cells such as MAIT and iNKT, although diverse VJ usage argued against such confounding for most clonotypes. Out-of-frame TCR alpha sharing in monozygotic twins was systematically underestimated by recombination models, whereas sharing between unrelated individuals was in agreement with the recombination models. In beta out-of-frame sequences, excess twin sharing was weaker, because having fewer shared sequences lowered the signal-to-noise ratio. Out-of-frame TCR alpha sequences shared between twins showed an excess of low generation-probability sequences compared with coincidental sharing between unrelated individuals.

Notes on this clonotype: The antigen it recognizes is unknown. Per-base qualities were not stored, and no clone one base away is much larger.

Every donor in the study was a healthy Caucasian. Sequencing input: cord blood. The clonotype was recovered from a newborn girl in good health.

This receptor has the CDR3 CASSLDIAANEQYF. The DNA sequence follows: TGTGCCAGCAGTTTGGACATTGCGGCCAATGAGCAGTACTTC. The V and J segments used are TRBV28 and TRBJ2-5, and possibly TRBD1, on 5 matching bases. The CDR3, from cysteine to phenylalanine, totals 14 residues. The kept DNA is CDR3 alone, 42 bases in frame from the first base. The V end loses 3 bases and the J end loses 11 bases, and a stretch of 19 bases separates them. The CDR1 and CDR2 encoded by the germline V gene are MDHEN and SYDVKM. With the rest looked up from the reference TRBV28 and TRBJ2-5 genes rather than sequenced, the full variable domain is DVKVTQSSRYLVKRTGEKVFLECVQDMDHENMFWYRQDPGLGLRLIYFSYDVKMKEKGDIPEGYSVSREKKERFSLILESASTNQTSMYLCASSLDIAANEQYFGPGTRLLVL.